This T cell receptor (beta chain) was identified in a study of cytomegalovirus exposure and HLA in healthy donors. Study information: Around 77% of around 400 genotyped donors fell in the Caucasian-associated ancestry cluster. Broader study findings: Accurate HLA-A and HLA-B prediction from TCR beta sequences was reported for most subjects. Within an earlier analysis, most TCR beta V segments proved productive either about 87% or about 30% of the time. Diagnosis of cytomegalovirus status made by the classifier reportedly showed high specificity and sensitivity.

The PCR was carried out with 60 Vbeta primers and 13 Jbeta primers. TCRdb keeps only in-frame clones here, not all; method: immunoSEQ multiplex PCR. Of 75,000 to 90,000 clones in the sample, 70% to 80% were seen once. A note on this clone: What it recognizes is unknown.

Trimming pared 3 bases from V and 2 bases from J, leaving 7 bases between. Germline V gene lookup returns CDR1 KGHSH and CDR2 LQKENI. The CDR3 loop spans 13 amino acids. Sample: PBMCs. The chain has TRBV18 and TRBJ1-1, with unresolved D. The clonotype was recovered from a human donor in good health. The CDR3 bases are TGTGCCAGCTCACCTCAATCCAACACTGAAGCTTTCTTT. Protein sequence: CASSPQSNTEAFF.